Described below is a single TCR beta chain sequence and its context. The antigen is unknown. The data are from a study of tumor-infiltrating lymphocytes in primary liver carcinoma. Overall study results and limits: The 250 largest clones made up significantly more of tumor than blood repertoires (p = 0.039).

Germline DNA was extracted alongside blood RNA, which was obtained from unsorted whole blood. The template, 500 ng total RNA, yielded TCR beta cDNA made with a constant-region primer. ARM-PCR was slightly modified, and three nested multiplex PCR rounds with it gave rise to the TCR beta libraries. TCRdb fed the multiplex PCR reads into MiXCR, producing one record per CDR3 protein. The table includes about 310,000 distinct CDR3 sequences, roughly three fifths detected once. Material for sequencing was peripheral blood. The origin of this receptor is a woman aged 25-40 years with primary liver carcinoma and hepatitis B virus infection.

This chain's CDR3 is CSVERIVVAGGGTQYF. CDR3 coding DNA: TGCAGCGTTGAAAGGATAGTTGTAGCGGGAGGAGGGACCCAGTACTTC. This rearrangement joins TRBV29-1 to TRBJ2-5, with 10 bases aligning to TRBD2. This CDR3 spans 16 amino acids. V gave up 2 bases and J gave up 7 bases; unmatched junction bases: 13. Germline CDR1 is SQVTM and CDR2 is ANQGSEA. The full variable domain, completed using reference TRBV29-1 and TRBJ2-5, is SAVISQKPSRDICQRGTSLTIQCQVDSQVTMMFWYRQQPGQSLTLIATANQGSEATYESGFVIDKFPISRPNLTFSTLTVSNMSPEDSSIYLCSVERIVVAGGGTQYFGPGTRLLVL.